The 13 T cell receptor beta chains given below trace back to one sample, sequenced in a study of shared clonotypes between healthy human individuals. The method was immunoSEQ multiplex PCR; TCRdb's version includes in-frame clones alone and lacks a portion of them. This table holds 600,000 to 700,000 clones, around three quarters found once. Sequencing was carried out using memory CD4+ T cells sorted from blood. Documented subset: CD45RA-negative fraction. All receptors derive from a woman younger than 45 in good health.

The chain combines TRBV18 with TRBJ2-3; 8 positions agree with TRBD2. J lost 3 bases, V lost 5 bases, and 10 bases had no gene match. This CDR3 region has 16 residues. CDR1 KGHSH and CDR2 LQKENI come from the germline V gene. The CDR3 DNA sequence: TGTGCCAGCTCATCTGAGCGGGAGTGGGGGACAGATACGCAGTATTTT. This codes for CASSSEREWGTDTQYF.

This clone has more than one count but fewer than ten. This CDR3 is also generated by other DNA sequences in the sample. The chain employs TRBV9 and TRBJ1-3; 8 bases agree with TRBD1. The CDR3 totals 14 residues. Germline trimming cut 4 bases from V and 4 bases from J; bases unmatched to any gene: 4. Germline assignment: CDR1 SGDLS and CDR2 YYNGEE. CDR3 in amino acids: CASSRTGFGNTIYF. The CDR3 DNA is TGTGCCAGCAGCCGGACAGGGTTCGGAAACACCATATATTTT. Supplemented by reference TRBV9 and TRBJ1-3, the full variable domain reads DSGVTQTPKHLITATGQRVTLRCSPRSGDLSVYWYQQSLDQGLQFLIQYYNGEERAKGNILERFSAQQFPDLHSELNLSSLELGDSALYFCASSRTGFGNTIYFGEGSWLTVV.

The CDR3 DNA reads TGCGCCAGCACCTCGGGGGGTTCTAACTATGGCTACACCTTC. Translation gives CASTSGGSNYGYTF. This chain joins TRBV5-1 and TRBJ1-2; perhaps TRBD1 as D (5 bases). V lost 6 bases to trimming and J lost 0 bases, with 12 bases between them. This CDR3 contains 14 residues. Germline V gene sequence: CDR1 SGHRS, CDR2 YFSETQ.

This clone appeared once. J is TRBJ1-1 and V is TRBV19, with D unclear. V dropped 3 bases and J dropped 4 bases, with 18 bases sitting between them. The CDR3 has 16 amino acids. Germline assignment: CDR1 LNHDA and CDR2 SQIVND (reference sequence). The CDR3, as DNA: TGTGCCAGTAGTATGCCGTTTGGTTCAGGTGGCACTGAAGCTTTCTTT. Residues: CASSMPFGSGGTEAFF.

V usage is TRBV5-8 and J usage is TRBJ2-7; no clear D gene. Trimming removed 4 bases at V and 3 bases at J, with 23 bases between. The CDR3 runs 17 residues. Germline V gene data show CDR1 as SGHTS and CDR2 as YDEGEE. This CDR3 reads CASSPRLWTVTVYEQYF. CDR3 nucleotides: TGTGCCAGCAGCCCCAGGCTCTGGACGGTGACCGTCTACGAGCAGTACTTC.

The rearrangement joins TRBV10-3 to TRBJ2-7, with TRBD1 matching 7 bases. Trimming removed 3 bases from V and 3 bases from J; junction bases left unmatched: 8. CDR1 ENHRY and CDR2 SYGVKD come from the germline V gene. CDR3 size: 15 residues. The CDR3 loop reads CAISDQWQGVYEQYF. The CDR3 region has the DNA TGTGCCATCAGTGATCAATGGCAGGGGGTCTACGAGCAGTACTTC.

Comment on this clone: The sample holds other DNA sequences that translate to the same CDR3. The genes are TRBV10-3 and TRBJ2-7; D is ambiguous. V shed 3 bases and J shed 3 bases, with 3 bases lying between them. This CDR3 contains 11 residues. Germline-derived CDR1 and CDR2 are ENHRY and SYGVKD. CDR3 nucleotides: TGTGCCATCAGTGAACTCTACGAGCAGTACTTC. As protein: CAISELYEQYF.

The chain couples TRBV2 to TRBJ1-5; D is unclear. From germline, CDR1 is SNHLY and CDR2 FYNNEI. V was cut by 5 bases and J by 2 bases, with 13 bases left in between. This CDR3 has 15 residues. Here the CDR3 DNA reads TGTGCCAGCAGTCAAAAGGGATTTGGCAATCAGCCCCAGCATTTT. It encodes CASSQKGFGNQPQHF.

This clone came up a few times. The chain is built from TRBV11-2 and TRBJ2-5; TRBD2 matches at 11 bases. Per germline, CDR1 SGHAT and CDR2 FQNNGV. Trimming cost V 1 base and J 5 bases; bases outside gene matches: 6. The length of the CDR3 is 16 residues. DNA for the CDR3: TGTGCCAGCAGCTTAGGACTAGCGGGACCCAGGGAGACCCAGTACTTC. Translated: CASSLGLAGPRETQYF.

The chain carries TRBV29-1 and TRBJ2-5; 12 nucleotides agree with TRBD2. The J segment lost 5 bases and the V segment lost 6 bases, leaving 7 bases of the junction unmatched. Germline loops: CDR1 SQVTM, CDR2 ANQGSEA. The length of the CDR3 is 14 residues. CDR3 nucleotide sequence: TGCAGCGTGGCGACTAGCGGGAGTGGGGAGACCCAGTACTTC. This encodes CSVATSGSGETQYF.

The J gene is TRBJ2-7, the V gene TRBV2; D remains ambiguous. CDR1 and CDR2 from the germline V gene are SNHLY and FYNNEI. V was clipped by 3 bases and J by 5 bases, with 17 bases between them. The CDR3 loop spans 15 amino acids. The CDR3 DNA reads TGTGCCAGCAGTGATGCCCTCGGCGGTACTGACGAGCAGTACTTC. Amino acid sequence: CASSDALGGTDEQYF.

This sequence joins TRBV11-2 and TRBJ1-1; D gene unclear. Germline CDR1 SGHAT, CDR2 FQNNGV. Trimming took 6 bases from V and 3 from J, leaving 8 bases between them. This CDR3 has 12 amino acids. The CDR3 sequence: CASSPQYTEAFF. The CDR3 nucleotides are TGTGCCAGCAGTCCCCAGTACACTGAAGCTTTCTTT.

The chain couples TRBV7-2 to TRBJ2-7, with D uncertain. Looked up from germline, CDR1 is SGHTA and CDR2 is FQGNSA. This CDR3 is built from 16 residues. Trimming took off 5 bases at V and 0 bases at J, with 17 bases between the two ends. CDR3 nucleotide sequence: TGTGCCAGCAGCCCACGAAGGGCCAAGAGCTCCTACGAGCAGTACTTC. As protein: CASSPRRAKSSYEQYF.